The 12 T cell receptor beta chains presented below share a single source sample, sequenced in a study of cytomegalovirus exposure and HLA in healthy donors. The PCR was carried out with 60 Vbeta primers and 13 Jbeta primers. Assay: immunoSEQ multiplex PCR; the TCRdb copy retains only in-frame clones and omits some. Found here are 110,000 to 150,000 clones, around 80% of them singletons; the top ten hold roughly 2.1%. Material: PBMCs. Receptor source: a woman aged 40 to 50 in good health and CMV-seronegative.

This clone was seen more than once but under ten times. The chain is built from TRBV2 and TRBJ1-5; 7 nucleotides match TRBD1. Germline CDR1 SNHLY, CDR2 FYNNEI. The length of the CDR3 is 13 residues. Losses at the gene ends were 6 bases for V and 4 bases for J; bases not matched to a gene: 3. The CDR3, as DNA: TGTGCCAGCAGCGAGGGACAGAATCAGCCCCAGCATTTT. Encoded protein: CASSEGQNQPQHF.

Turning to this clone: Different DNA sequences within this sample yield the same CDR3. V is TRBV2 and J is TRBJ2-5; D uncertain. The V end lost 7 bases, the J end lost 3 bases, and 6 bases lay between the germline ends. Germline V gives CDR1 SNHLY, CDR2 FYNNEI. The CDR3 runs to 11 residues. The CDR3: CASTGEETQYF. The CDR3 DNA sequence: TGTGCCAGCACCGGAGAAGAGACCCAGTACTTC.

The chain combines TRBV19 with TRBJ2-1; D gene ambiguous. Germline lookup yields CDR1 LNHDA and CDR2 SQIVND (reference sequence). V was cut by 1 base and J by 3 bases, with 16 bases left in between. The CDR3 totals 17 residues. CDR3: CASSIGVTTGYYNEQFF. CDR3 coding DNA: TGTGCCAGTAGTATAGGCGTAACTACCGGATACTACAATGAGCAGTTCTTC. Full variable domain (remainder filled in from reference TRBV19 and TRBJ2-1): DGGITQSPKYLFRKEGQNVTLSCEQNLNHDAMYWYRQDPGQGLRLIYYSQIVNDFQKGDIAEGYSVSREKKESFPLTVTSAQKNPTAFYLCASSIGVTTGYYNEQFFGPGTRLTVL.

This chain uses TRBV29-1 with TRBJ2-1, with TRBD2 matching over 10 bases. The V and J ends lost 4 bases and 0 bases, in that order; junction bases with no gene match: 9. This CDR3 contains 17 residues. Germline-derived CDR1 and CDR2 are SQVTM and ANQGSEA. The CDR3 coding sequence is TGCAGCGTTGTGGGACTAGCGAGATGGAGCTCCTACAATGAGCAGTTCTTC. Protein sequence: CSVVGLARWSSYNEQFF.

V is TRBV6-1 and J is TRBJ1-5, with 7 bases lining up with TRBD1. The CDR3 sequence is 14 residues long. Germline lookup yields CDR1 MNHNS and CDR2 SASEGT. With 7 bases clipped from V and 4 bases from J, the junction kept 7 bases outside the gene matches. CDR3 sequence: CASKNTGVNQPQHF. The DNA of the CDR3 is TGTGCCAGCAAAAACACAGGGGTTAATCAGCCCCAGCATTTT.

The chain carries TRBV20-1 and TRBJ2-7, with 7 bases aligning to TRBD1. Germline CDR1 DFQATT, CDR2 SNEGSKA (reference sequence). V gave up 7 bases and J gave up 6 bases; unmatched junction bases: 6. This CDR3 is built from 11 residues. The CDR3 sequence: CSVRQGREQYF. The CDR3 DNA follows: TGCAGTGTCAGACAGGGTCGCGAGCAGTACTTC.

This clone was detected a few times. This rearrangement joins TRBV4-3 to TRBJ2-1; D remains ambiguous. The CDR3 runs 15 residues. Germline V lookup: CDR1 LGHNA, CDR2 YSLEER. V was shortened by 0 bases and J by 3 bases, with 9 bases between the two germline ends. The CDR3 nucleotides are TGCGCCAGCAGCCAAGATGTCGGTCGCTACAATGAGCAGTTCTTC. Protein sequence: CASSQDVGRYNEQFF.

J is TRBJ1-1 and V is TRBV28, with 9 bases lining up with TRBD1. This CDR3 region has 13 residues. Losses at the gene ends were 1 base for V and 8 bases for J; bases not matched to a gene: 2. CDR1 and CDR2 from the germline V gene are MDHEN and SYDVKM. The CDR3 spells CASSLYRGREAFF. CDR3 coding DNA: TGTGCCAGCAGTTTATACAGGGGGCGCGAAGCTTTCTTT.

The CDR3 spells CATEPGQAKETQYF. The CDR3 DNA reads as TGTGCCACAGAGCCGGGACAGGCTAAAGAGACCCAGTACTTC. This chain joins TRBV11-2 and TRBJ2-5; 8 nucleotides align to TRBD1. V trimming: 10 bases; J trimming: 3 bases; junction bases outside the gene matches: 10. This CDR3 has 14 residues. Germline V gene data show CDR1 as SGHAT and CDR2 as FQNNGV. Filled out from reference TRBV11-2 and TRBJ2-5, the complete variable domain reads EAGVAQSPRYKIIEKRQSVAFWCNPISGHATLYWYQQILGQGPKLLIQFQNNGVVDDSQLPKDRFSAERLKGVDSTLKIQPAKLEDSAVYLCATEPGQAKETQYFGPGTRLLVL.

The chain carries TRBV28 and TRBJ2-7; 10 bases align to TRBD2. CDR1 MDHEN and CDR2 SYDVKM come from the germline V gene. This CDR3 spans 17 amino acids. V lost 5 bases and J lost 0; bases outside the gene matches: 10. DNA of the CDR3: TGTGCCAGCAGTCCCAGGACTAGCGGTTACCTCTCCTACGAGCAGTACTTC. Amino acids: CASSPRTSGYLSYEQYF.

The chain links TRBV5-1 to TRBJ1-1, with a weak D call TRBD1 (5 bases). Trimming removed 5 bases from V and 1 base from J, with 12 bases in between. The germline V gene encodes CDR1 SGHRS and CDR2 YFSETQ. This CDR3 has 14 residues. The CDR3 bases are TGCGCCAGCAGGTCCGAGACAGCGAACACTGAAGCTTTCTTT. This encodes CASRSETANTEAFF. Together with reference TRBV5-1 and TRBJ1-1, the CDR3 gives the full variable domain: KAGVTQTPRYLIKTRGQQVTLSCSPISGHRSVSWYQQTPGQGLQFLFEYFSETQRNKGNFPGRFSGRQFSNSRSEMNVSTLELGDSALYLCASRSETANTEAFFGQGTRLTVV.

This sequence joins TRBV5-4 and TRBJ1-4; maybe TRBD1 (6 bases). CDR3 length: 14 amino acids. CDR1 is SGHNT, CDR2 YYREEE, per germline (reference sequence). V was pared by 0 bases and J by 4 bases, with 7 bases between. Here the CDR3 reads CASSLGQDNEKLFF. CDR3 sequence (DNA): TGTGCCAGCAGCTTGGGACAGGATAATGAAAAACTGTTTTTT.